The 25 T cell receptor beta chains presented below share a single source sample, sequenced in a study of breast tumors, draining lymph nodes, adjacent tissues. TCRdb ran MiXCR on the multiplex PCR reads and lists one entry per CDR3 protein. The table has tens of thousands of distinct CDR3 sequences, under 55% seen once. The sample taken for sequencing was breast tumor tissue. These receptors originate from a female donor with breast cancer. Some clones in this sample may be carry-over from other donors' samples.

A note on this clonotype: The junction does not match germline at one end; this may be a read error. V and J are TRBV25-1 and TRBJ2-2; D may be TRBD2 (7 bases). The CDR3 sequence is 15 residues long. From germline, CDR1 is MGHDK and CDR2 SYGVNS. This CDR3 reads CASSWGGGDTGEPFF. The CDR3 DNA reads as TGTGCCAGCAGCTGGGGAGGGGGAGACACCGGGGAGCCGTTTTTT.

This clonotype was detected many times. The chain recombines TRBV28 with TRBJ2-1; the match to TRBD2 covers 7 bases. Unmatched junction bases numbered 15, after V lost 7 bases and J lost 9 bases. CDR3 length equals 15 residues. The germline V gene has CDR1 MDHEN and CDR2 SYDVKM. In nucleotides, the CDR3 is TGTGCCAGCAACATCCGAACGGGAGGATTGACTGAGCAGTTCTTC. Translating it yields CASNIRTGGLTEQFF.

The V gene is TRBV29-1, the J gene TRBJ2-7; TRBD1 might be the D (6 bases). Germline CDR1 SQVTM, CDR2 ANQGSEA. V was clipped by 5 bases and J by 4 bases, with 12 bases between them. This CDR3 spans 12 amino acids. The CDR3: CSVWDTDYEQYF. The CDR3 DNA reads TGCAGCGTTTGGGACACCGATTACGAGCAGTACTTC.

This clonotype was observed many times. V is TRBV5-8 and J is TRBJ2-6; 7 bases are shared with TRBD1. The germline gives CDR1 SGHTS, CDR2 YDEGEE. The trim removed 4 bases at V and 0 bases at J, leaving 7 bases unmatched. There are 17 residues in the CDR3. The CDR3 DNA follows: TGTGCCAGCAGCGCGGACAGGTCCCCCTCTGGGGCCAACGTCCTGACTTTC. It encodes CASSADRSPSGANVLTF.

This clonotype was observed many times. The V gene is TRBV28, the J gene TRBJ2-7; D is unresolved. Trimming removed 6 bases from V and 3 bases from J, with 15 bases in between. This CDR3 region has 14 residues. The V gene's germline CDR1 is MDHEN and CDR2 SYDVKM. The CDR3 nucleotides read TGTGCCAGCAGCATAACCGGGCCCCACTACGAGCAGTACTTC. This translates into CASSITGPHYEQYF.

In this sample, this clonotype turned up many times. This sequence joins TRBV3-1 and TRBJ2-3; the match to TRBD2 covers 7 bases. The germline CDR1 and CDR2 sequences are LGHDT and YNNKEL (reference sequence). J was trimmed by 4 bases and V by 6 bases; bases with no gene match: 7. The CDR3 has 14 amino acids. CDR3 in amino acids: CASRPTSASDTQYF. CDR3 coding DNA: TGTGCCAGCAGACCCACTAGCGCATCAGATACGCAGTATTTT.

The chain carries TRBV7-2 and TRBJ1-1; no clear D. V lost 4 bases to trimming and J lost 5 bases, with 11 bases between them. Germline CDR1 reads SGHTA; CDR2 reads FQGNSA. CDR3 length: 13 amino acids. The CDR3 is CASSSTIGTEAFF. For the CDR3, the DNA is TGTGCCAGCAGCTCTACAATAGGGACTGAAGCTTTCTTT.

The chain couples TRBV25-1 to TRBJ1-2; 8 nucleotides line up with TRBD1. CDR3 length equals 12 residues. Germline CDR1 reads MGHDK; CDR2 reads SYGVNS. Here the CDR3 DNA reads TGTGCTAGAGAGACAGGGGACTATGGCTACACCTTC. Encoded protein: CARETGDYGYTF.

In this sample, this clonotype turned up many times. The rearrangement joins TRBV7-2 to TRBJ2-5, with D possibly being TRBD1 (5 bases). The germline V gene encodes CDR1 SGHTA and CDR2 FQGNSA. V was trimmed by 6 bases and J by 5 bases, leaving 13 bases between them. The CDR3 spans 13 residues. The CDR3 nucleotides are TGTGCCAGCAGTTTTACAGGTGGGGAGACCCAGTACTTC. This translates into CASSFTGGETQYF.

CDR3 sequence: CASSYGGEQYF. In DNA form, the CDR3 reads TGTGCCAGCAGTTACGGCGGGGAGCAGTATTTT. The J gene is TRBJ2-3, the V gene TRBV6-5, with a weak D call TRBD2 (6 bases). The CDR3 extends over 11 amino acids. The V and J ends lost 2 bases and 11 bases respectively, with 8 bases between them. Looked up from germline, CDR1 is MNHEY and CDR2 is SVGAGI.

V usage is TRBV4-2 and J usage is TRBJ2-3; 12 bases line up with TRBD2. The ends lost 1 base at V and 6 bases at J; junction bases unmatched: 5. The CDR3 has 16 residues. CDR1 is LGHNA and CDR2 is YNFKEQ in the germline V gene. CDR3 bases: TGTGCCAGCAGCCAAGGACTAGCGGGAGTAGGGGATACGCAGTATTTT. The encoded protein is CASSQGLAGVGDTQYF.

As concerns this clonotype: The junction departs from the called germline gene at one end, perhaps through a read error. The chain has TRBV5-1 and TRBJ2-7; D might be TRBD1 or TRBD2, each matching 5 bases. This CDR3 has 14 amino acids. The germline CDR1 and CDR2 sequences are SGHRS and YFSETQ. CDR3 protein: CASNEGPGAYEQHF. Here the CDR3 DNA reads TGCGCCAGCAATGAGGGCCCTGGGGCCTACGAGCAGCACTTC.

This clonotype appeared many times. In nucleotides, the CDR3 is TGTGCCAGCAGCTTCGGGGATGGGAACGAGCAGTACTTC. As protein: CASSFGDGNEQYF. The rearrangement joins TRBV7-8 to TRBJ2-7; a possible D gene is TRBD2 (5 bases). CDR3 size: 13 residues. Trimming removed 3 bases at V and 5 bases at J, with 11 bases between. Germline CDR1 and CDR2: SGHVS and FQNEAQ. The full variable domain, rest sourced from reference TRBV7-8 and TRBJ2-7, is GAGVSQSPRYKVAKRGQDVALRCDPISGHVSLFWYQQALGQGPEFLTYFQNEAQLDKSGLPSDRFFAERPEGSVSTLKIQRTQQEDSAVYLCASSFGDGNEQYFGPGTRLTVT.

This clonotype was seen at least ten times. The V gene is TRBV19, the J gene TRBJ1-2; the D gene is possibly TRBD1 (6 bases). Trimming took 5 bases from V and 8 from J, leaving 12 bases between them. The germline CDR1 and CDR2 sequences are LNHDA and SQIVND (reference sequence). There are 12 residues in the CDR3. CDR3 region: CASSPGGSGYTF. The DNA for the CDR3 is TGTGCCAGTAGTCCGGGGGGCTCCGGCTACACCTTC.

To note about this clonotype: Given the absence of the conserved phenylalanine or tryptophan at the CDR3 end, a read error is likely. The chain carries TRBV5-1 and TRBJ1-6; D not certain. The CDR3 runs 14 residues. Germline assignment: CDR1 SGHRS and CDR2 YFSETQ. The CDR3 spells CASSLAGSNSPLHS. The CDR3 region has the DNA TGCGCCAGCAGCTTGGCGGGGTCTAATTCCCCCCTCCACTCT.

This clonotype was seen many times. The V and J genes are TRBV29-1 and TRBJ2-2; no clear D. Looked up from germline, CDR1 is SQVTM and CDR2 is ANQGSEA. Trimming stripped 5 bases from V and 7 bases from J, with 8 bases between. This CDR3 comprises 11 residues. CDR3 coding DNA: TGCAGCGTTTCAGACAACGGGGAGCTGTTTTTT. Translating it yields CSVSDNGELFF.

The CDR3 nucleotides read TGCAGTGCTAGAGTGCTAGCGGATCTTGACAATGAGCAGTTCTTC. This encodes CSARVLADLDNEQFF. This sequence joins TRBV20-1 and TRBJ2-1; TRBD2 agrees at 7 bases. This CDR3 contains 15 residues. Trimming at V came to 1 base and at J to 5 bases, leaving 8 bases not matched to a gene. Germline CDR1 reads DFQATT; CDR2 reads SNEGSKA (reference sequence).

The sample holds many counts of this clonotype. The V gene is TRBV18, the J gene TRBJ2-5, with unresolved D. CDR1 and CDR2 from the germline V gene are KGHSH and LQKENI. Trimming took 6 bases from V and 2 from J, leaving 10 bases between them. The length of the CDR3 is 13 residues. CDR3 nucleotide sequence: TGTGCCAGCTCCGTGAACGGTCAAGAGACCCAGTACTTC. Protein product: CASSVNGQETQYF.

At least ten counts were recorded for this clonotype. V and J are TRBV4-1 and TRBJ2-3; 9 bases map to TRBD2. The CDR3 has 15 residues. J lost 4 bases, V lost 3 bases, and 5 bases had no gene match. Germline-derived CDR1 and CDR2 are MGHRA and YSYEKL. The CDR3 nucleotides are TGCGCCAGCAGCCAGTTAGCGGGAGAACCAGATACGCAGTATTTT. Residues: CASSQLAGEPDTQYF.

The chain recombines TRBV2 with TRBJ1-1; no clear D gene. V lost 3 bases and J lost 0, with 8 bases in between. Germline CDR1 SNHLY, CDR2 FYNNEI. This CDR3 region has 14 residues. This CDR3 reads CASSDQYLNTEAFF. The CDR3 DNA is TGTGCCAGCAGTGATCAGTACTTGAACACTGAAGCTTTCTTT.

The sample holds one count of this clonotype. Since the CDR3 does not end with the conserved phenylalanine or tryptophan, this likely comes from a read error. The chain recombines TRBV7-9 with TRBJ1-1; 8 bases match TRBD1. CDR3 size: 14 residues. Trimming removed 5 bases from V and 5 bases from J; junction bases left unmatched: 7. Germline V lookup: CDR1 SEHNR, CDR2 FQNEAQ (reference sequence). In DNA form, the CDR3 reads TGTGCCAGCAGCCCGACAGGGGCAGAAACTGAAGCTTTCCTT. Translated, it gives CASSPTGAETEAFL.

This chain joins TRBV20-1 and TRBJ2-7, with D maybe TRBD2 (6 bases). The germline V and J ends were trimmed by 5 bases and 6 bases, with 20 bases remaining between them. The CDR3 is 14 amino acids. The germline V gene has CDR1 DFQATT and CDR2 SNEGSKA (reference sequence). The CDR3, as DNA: TGCAGTGCTGTAAACCTAGCGTTGGCTTCCGAGCAGTACTTC. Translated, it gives CSAVNLALASEQYF.

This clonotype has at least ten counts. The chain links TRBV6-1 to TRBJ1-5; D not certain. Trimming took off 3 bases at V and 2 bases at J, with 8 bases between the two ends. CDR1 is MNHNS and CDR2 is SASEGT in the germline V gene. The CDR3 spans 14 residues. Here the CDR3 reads CASSELGGNQPQHF. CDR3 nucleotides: TGTGCCAGCAGTGAGTTGGGTGGCAATCAGCCCCAGCATTTT.

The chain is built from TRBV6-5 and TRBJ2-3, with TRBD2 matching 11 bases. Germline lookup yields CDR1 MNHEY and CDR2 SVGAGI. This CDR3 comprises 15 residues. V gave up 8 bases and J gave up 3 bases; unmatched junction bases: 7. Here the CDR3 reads CASGGTSGLTDTQYF. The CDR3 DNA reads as TGTGCCAGCGGTGGGACTAGCGGTTTAACAGATACGCAGTATTTT.

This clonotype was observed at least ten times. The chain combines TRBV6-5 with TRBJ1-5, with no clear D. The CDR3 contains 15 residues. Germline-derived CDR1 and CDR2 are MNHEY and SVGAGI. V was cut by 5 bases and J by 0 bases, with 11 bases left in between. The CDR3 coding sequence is TGTGCCAGCAGTCTAACACCATATAGCAATCAGCCCCAGCATTTT. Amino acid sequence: CASSLTPYSNQPQHF.